These 20 T cell receptor beta chains came from one sample sequenced in a study of T cell changes during pregnancy in multiple sclerosis. Sequencing used immunoSEQ multiplex PCR; TCRdb keeps in-frame clones, though not all of them. The sample yields some 110,000 clones, 80% to 95% seen once. The sequencing used peripheral blood, collected after pregnancy. The receptors were gathered from a female donor with multiple sclerosis, enrolled in a pregnancy study.

V gene TRBV25-1 combines with J gene TRBJ2-1; TRBD2 agrees at 9 bases. V was pared by 3 bases and J by 8 bases, with 8 bases of the junction left unmatched. The CDR3 runs 15 residues. Germline values: CDR1 MGHDK, CDR2 SYGVNS. This chain's CDR3 is CASSDNVAGAHEQFF. For the CDR3, the DNA is TGTGCCAGCAGTGATAACGTAGCGGGAGCCCATGAGCAGTTCTTC.

The chain combines TRBV13 with TRBJ2-5; 10 bases align to TRBD1. The CDR3 loop spans 16 amino acids. From germline, CDR1 is PRHDT and CDR2 FYEKMQ (reference sequence). Trimming took 1 base from V and 2 from J; bases not matched to a gene: 4. The CDR3 reads CASSLVGDRGQETQYF. The CDR3 bases are TGTGCCAGCAGCTTAGTTGGGGACAGGGGACAAGAGACCCAGTACTTC. Combining the CDR3 with reference TRBV13 and TRBJ2-5 gives the whole variable domain AAGVIQSPRHLIKEKRETATLKCYPIPRHDTVYWYQQGPGQDPQFLISFYEKMQSDKGSIPDRFSAQQFSDYHSELNMSSLELGDSALYFCASSLVGDRGQETQYFGPGTRLLVL.

This chain uses TRBV6-1 with TRBJ1-5; D not certain. The CDR3 consists of 16 residues. V was shortened by 3 bases and J by 0 bases, with 12 bases between the two germline ends. The germline V gene encodes CDR1 MNHNS and CDR2 SASEGT. CDR3 region: CASSEPQSYSNQPQHF. CDR3 DNA sequence: TGTGCCAGCAGTGAGCCCCAGTCTTATAGCAATCAGCCCCAGCATTTT.

The chain carries TRBV10-1 and TRBJ1-1; TRBD1 matches at 9 bases. Trimming at V came to 3 bases and at J to 5 bases, leaving 7 bases not matched to a gene. The CDR3 runs 15 residues. Germline V gene data show CDR1 as WNHNN and CDR2 as SYGVQD (reference sequence). CDR3 DNA: TGCGCCAGCAGTGACTCAGGACAGGGGAGGACTGAAGCTTTCTTT. It is translated as CASSDSGQGRTEAFF.

This chain links TRBV28 with TRBJ1-2, with D possibly TRBD1 on 6 matching bases. Trimming cost V 6 bases and J 4 bases, with 9 bases left between them. The germline V gene has CDR1 MDHEN and CDR2 SYDVKM. CDR3 length: 12 residues. Here the CDR3 DNA reads TGTGCCAGCAGGGGGGGGGCCTATGGCTACACCTTC. It encodes CASRGGAYGYTF.

The chain links TRBV7-9 to TRBJ1-6, with 7 bases identical to TRBD1. Per the germline V gene, CDR1 is SEHNR and CDR2 is FQNEAQ (reference sequence). This CDR3 region has 16 residues. V shed 5 bases, J shed 2 bases, and the junction held 6 bases outside the gene matches. The CDR3 nucleotides are TGTGCCAGCAGCCCAGCCCAGGGGGCCTATAATTCACCCCTCCACTTT. It yields the protein CASSPAQGAYNSPLHF.

This clone was counted once. The chain joins TRBV30 to TRBJ2-7, with 9 bases aligning to TRBD1. The CDR3 length is 14 residues. The germline V gene has CDR1 GTSNPN and CDR2 SVGIG (reference sequence). With V trimmed by 3 bases and J by 2 bases, 5 bases remained unmatched. In nucleotides, the CDR3 is TGTGCCTGGAGCGGAGACAGGGGGGCCTACGAGCAGTACTTC. Protein sequence: CAWSGDRGAYEQYF.

The rearrangement uses TRBV6-6 and TRBJ1-4; 7 nucleotides match TRBD1. Trimming cost V 5 bases and J 7 bases; bases outside gene matches: 7. From germline, CDR1 is MNHNY and CDR2 SVGAGI (reference sequence). This CDR3 comprises 14 residues. This CDR3 is CASSDRAMTEKLFF. The CDR3 nucleotides are TGTGCCAGCAGTGACAGGGCTATGACTGAAAAACTGTTTTTT.

This chain uses TRBV10-3 with TRBJ1-6; maybe TRBD1 (6 bases). Per the germline V gene, CDR1 is ENHRY and CDR2 is SYGVKD. V lost 2 bases, J lost 7 bases, and 21 bases lay in between. The CDR3 length is 18 residues. The CDR3 DNA sequence: TGTGCCATCAGTGAGGGCACCTTTGGCAGGGGCGTCAATTCACCCCTCCACTTT. As protein: CAISEGTFGRGVNSPLHF.

CDR3: CASSPLAGAYNEQFF. The CDR3 DNA follows: TGTGCCAGCAGCCCTCTAGCGGGAGCCTACAATGAGCAGTTCTTC. The V and J genes are TRBV5-4 and TRBJ2-1, with 10 bases matching TRBD2. The J segment lost 2 bases and the V segment lost 4 bases, leaving 3 bases of the junction unmatched. The length of the CDR3 is 15 residues. Germline V gives CDR1 SGHNT, CDR2 YYREEE (reference sequence). The entire variable domain, with the rest obtained from reference TRBV5-4 and TRBJ2-1, is as follows: ETGVTQSPTHLIKTRGQQVTLRCSSQSGHNTVSWYQQALGQGPQFIFQYYREEENGRGNFPPRFSGLQFPNYSSELNVNALELDDSALYLCASSPLAGAYNEQFFGPGTRLTVL.

The chain has TRBV9 and TRBJ2-7; TRBD2 matches 10 bases. From germline, CDR1 is SGDLS and CDR2 YYNGEE. The V gene end was trimmed by 2 bases and the J gene end by 1 base; junction bases not matched to a gene: 0. The CDR3 has 14 residues. This CDR3 reads CASSVSGRSYEQYF. In nucleotides, the CDR3 is TGTGCCAGCAGCGTTAGCGGGAGGTCCTACGAGCAGTACTTC.

The chain uses TRBV5-1 and TRBJ1-3; 9 bases agree with TRBD1. The CDR3 extends over 15 amino acids. Germline CDR1 SGHRS, CDR2 YFSETQ. The trim removed 2 bases at V and 3 bases at J, leaving 3 bases unmatched. For the CDR3, the DNA is TGCGCCAGCAGCTTAACAGGGGGCGATGGAAACACCATATATTTT. Its translation: CASSLTGGDGNTIYF.

The rearrangement joins TRBV18 to TRBJ2-1, with 12 bases fitting TRBD1. The CDR3 covers 17 residues. The V and J ends lost 4 bases and 6 bases, in that order; junction bases with no gene match: 10. Germline V gene sequence: CDR1 KGHSH, CDR2 LQKENI. In nucleotides, the CDR3 is TGTGCCAGCTCACTACAGACTCCGGGACAGGGGGCCAATGAGCAGTTCTTC. This encodes CASSLQTPGQGANEQFF.

In DNA form, the CDR3 reads TGTGCCAGCAGCCGCGGGGTTTCCTACAATGAGCAGTTCTTC. Protein sequence: CASSRGVSYNEQFF. This rearrangement joins TRBV6-6 to TRBJ2-1, with a weak D call TRBD2 (6 bases). V lost 6 bases and J 1 base, leaving 10 bases between the germline ends. Germline V gene sequence: CDR1 MNHNY, CDR2 SVGAGI (reference sequence). This CDR3 has 14 residues.

The gene calls are TRBV2 and TRBJ2-2, with 13 bases that match TRBD2. CDR3 length equals 15 residues. V was pared by 6 bases and J by 5 bases, with 3 bases of the junction left unmatched. CDR1 and CDR2 (germline): SNHLY, FYNNEI. The CDR3 DNA reads as TGTGCCAGCAGCCCGGGACTAGCGGGGACCGGGGAGCTGTTTTTT. Translated: CASSPGLAGTGELFF.

The chain joins TRBV7-2 to TRBJ2-3; 9 bases fit TRBD2. Germline V gene lookup returns CDR1 SGHTA and CDR2 FQGNSA. CDR3 size: 15 residues. Trimming at V came to 1 base and at J to 3 bases, leaving 2 bases not matched to a gene. The CDR3 loop reads CASSLGLAGTDTQYF. DNA for the CDR3: TGTGCCAGCAGCTTAGGTCTAGCGGGGACAGATACGCAGTATTTT.

The rearrangement links TRBV5-6 to TRBJ1-3, with D hard to call. CDR1 is SGHDT and CDR2 is YYEEEE in the germline V gene. The CDR3 runs 16 residues. V lost 0 bases, J lost 0 bases, and 10 bases lay in between. The CDR3 loop is CASSLVAGSSGNTIYF. DNA of the CDR3: TGTGCCAGCAGCTTGGTGGCCGGGTCCTCTGGAAACACCATATATTTT.

The V gene is TRBV10-3, the J gene TRBJ2-2, with 8 bases matching TRBD2. Germline V lookup: CDR1 ENHRY, CDR2 SYGVKD. J gave up 0 bases and V 7 bases, and 4 bases lay outside the gene matches. CDR3 length: 15 residues. CDR3 DNA: TGTGCCATCATGAGCGGGGGAGCGAACACCGGGGAGCTGTTTTTT. Residues: CAIMSGGANTGELFF.

The chain links TRBV30 to TRBJ1-5; D unresolved. The CDR3 covers 14 residues. Germline assignment: CDR1 GTSNPN and CDR2 SVGIG (reference sequence). V lost 0 bases to trimming and J lost 3 bases, with 9 bases between them. The CDR3 DNA follows: TGTGCCTGGAGTGTGAGCGGTCCCAATCAGCCCCAGCATTTT. Amino acid sequence: CAWSVSGPNQPQHF.

The V gene is TRBV5-1, the J gene TRBJ1-2, with D tentatively TRBD1 (5 bases). With 0 bases removed from V and 5 bases from J, the gap between germline ends came to 11 bases. CDR1 and CDR2 (germline): SGHRS, YFSETQ. This CDR3 has 14 amino acids. The CDR3 spells CASSLGTGGYGYTF. CDR3 in DNA: TGCGCCAGCAGCTTGGGGACGGGGGGATATGGCTACACCTTC. Variable domain in full (rest from reference TRBV5-1 and TRBJ1-2): KAGVTQTPRYLIKTRGQQVTLSCSPISGHRSVSWYQQTPGQGLQFLFEYFSETQRNKGNFPGRFSGRQFSNSRSEMNVSTLELGDSALYLCASSLGTGGYGYTFGSGTRLTVV.